This T cell receptor beta chain comes out of a study of naive and memory T cell subsets. CDR3 length equals 13 residues. Germline V CDR1 and CDR2: GTSNPN, SVGIG (reference sequence). Trimming removed 0 bases from V and 4 bases from J, with 7 bases in between. Concerning this clonotype itself: Its antigen is not identified.

The beta constant-region primer was an equimolar mix of two oligonucleotides covering TRBC1 and TRBC2. The ligated cDNA underwent four PCR rounds using SP2 and nested alpha and beta constant-region primers. TCRdb itself ran the UMI-ligation and nested PCR reads through MiXCR, one entry per CDR3 protein. The sample has tens of thousands of distinct CDR3 sequences, over 9% seen once. Findings and limits, study-wide: Possibly reflecting memory cells re-expressing CD45RA, a few larger clonotypes occurred in naive repertoires, especially CD8.

Sequencing input: naive CD4+ T cells from blood. The TCR comes from a human donor in good health. V usage is TRBV30 and J usage is TRBJ1-5; D not resolved. CDR3 in amino acids: CAWSVQGNQPQHF. The CDR3 region has the DNA TGTGCCTGGAGTGTACAAGGGAATCAGCCCCAGCATTTT.